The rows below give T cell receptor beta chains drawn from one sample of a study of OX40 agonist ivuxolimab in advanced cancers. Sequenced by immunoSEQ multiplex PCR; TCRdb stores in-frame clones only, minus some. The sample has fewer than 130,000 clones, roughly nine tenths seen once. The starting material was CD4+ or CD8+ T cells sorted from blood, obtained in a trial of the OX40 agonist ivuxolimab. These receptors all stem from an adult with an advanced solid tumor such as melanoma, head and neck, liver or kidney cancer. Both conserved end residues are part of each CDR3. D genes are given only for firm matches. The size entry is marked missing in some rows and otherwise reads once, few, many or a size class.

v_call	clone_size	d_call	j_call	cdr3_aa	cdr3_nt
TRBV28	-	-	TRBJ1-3	CASSRRGLKENTIYF	TGTGCCAGCAGCCGGAGGGGATTGAAGGAAAACACCATATATTTT
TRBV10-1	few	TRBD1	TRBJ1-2	CATLTGNYGYTF	TGCGCCACCTTGACAGGGAACTATGGCTACACCTTC
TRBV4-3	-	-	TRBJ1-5	CASSQGQINQPQHF	TGCGCCAGCAGCCAAGGCCAGATTAATCAGCCCCAGCATTTT
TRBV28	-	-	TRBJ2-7	CASTSVYEQYF	TGTGCCAGCACAAGCGTCTACGAGCAGTACTTC
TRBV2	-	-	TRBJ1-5	CASREGSVRNQPQHF	TGTGCCAGCAGGGAGGGTTCTGTTCGCAATCAGCCCCAGCATTTT
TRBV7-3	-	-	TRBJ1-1	CASSLFGGSNTEAFF	TGTGCCAGCAGCTTATTCGGGGGTTCGAACACTGAAGCTTTCTTT
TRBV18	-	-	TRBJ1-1	CASSLGGRPVEAFF	TGTGCCAGCTCTCTAGGGGGGCGCCCCGTTGAAGCTTTCTTT
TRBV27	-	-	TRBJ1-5	CASRQDYSNQPQHF	TGTGCCAGCCGACAGGATTATAGCAATCAGCCCCAGCATTTT
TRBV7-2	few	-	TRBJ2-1	CASSLGGSVNEQFF	TGTGCCAGCAGCTTAGGTGGTAGCGTCAATGAGCAGTTCTTC
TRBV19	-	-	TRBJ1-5	CASRITGTSNQPQHF	TGTGCCAGTAGGATTACAGGGACTAGCAATCAGCCCCAGCATTTT
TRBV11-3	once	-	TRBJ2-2	CASSFQGPNTGELFF	TGTGCCAGCAGCTTCCAGGGCCCTAACACCGGGGAGCTGTTTTTT
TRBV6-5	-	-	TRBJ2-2	CASSYRNAGVGELFF	TGTGCCAGCAGTTACCGGAACGCAGGGGTCGGGGAGCTGTTTTTT
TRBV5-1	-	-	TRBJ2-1	CASSNLEEGSLEQFF	TGCGCCAGCAGCAACCTTGAGGAGGGGAGTCTTGAGCAGTTCTTC
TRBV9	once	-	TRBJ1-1	CASSVVLGGNTEAFF	TGTGCCAGCAGCGTAGTTTTGGGGGGGAACACTGAAGCTTTCTTT
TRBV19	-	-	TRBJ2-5	CASSPTGTKETQYF	TGTGCCAGTAGTCCGACCGGGACCAAAGAGACCCAGTACTTC
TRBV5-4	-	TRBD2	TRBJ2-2	CASSPLAGGGGELFF	TGTGCCAGCAGCCCACTAGCGGGGGGCGGCGGGGAGCTGTTTTTT
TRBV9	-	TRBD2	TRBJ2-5	CASSVGGGGYQETQYF	TGTGCCAGCAGCGTAGGTGGCGGGGGTTACCAAGAGACCCAGTACTTC
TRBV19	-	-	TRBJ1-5	CASRTGDLFSNQPQHF	TGTGCCAGTAGGACAGGAGACCTTTTTAGCAATCAGCCCCAGCATTTT
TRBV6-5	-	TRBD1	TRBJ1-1	CASRGKTGDRTEAFF	TGTGCCAGCAGGGGAAAGACAGGGGATCGCACTGAAGCTTTCTTT
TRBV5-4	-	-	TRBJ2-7	CASTLAGSYEQYF	TGTGCCAGCACGCTTGCTGGATCCTACGAGCAGTACTTC
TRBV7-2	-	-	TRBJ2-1	CASSSWTVDNEQFF	TGTGCCAGCAGCTCTTGGACGGTAGACAATGAGCAGTTCTTC
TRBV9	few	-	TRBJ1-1	CASSGTASGTEAFF	TGTGCCAGCAGCGGTACCGCGTCAGGCACTGAAGCTTTCTTT
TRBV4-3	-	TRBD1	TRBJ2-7	CASSRLQGYEQYF	TGCGCCAGCAGCCGACTACAGGGGTACGAGCAGTACTTC
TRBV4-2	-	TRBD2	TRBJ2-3	CASSQEGTSGGAVGDTQYF	TGTGCCAGCAGCCAAGAGGGGACTAGCGGGGGGGCCGTCGGAGATACGCAGTATTTT
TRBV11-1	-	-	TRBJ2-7	CASSSGTLLYEQYF	TGTGCCAGCAGCTCCGGGACACTCCTCTACGAGCAGTACTTC
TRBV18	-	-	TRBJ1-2	CASSPAIELQHYGYTF	TGTGCCAGCTCACCGGCCATTGAACTGCAGCACTATGGCTACACCTTC
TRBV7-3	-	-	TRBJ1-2	CASSRAEGDGYTF	TGTGCCAGCAGCCGGGCGGAGGGGGACGGCTACACCTTC
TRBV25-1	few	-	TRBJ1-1	CASSDNEMNTEAFF	TGTGCCAGCAGTGACAACGAAATGAACACTGAAGCTTTCTTT
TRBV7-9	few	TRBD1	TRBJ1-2	CASSQTGEDGYTF	TGTGCCAGCAGCCAGACAGGGGAGGACGGCTACACCTTC
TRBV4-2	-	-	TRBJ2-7	CASSQGGSSYEQYF	TGTGCCAGCAGCCAAGGCGGCAGCTCCTACGAGCAGTACTTC
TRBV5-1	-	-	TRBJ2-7	CASSPERRGGSYEQYF	TGCGCCAGCAGCCCAGAACGTAGGGGAGGATCCTACGAGCAGTACTTC
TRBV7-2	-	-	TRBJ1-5	CASSLNRDDQPQHF	TGTGCCAGCAGCCTTAACAGGGACGATCAGCCCCAGCATTTT
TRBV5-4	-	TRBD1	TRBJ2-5	CASTGLTGGALLQETQYF	TGTGCCAGCACCGGTCTCACAGGGGGTGCGCTTCTCCAAGAGACCCAGTACTTC
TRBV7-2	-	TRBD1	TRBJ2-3	CASSPGDRVSTDTQYF	TGTGCCAGCAGCCCGGGGGACAGGGTTAGCACAGATACGCAGTATTTT
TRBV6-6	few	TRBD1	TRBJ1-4	CASSRDRGGFNEKLFF	TGTGCCAGCAGCCGGGACAGGGGAGGTTTTAATGAAAAACTGTTTTTT
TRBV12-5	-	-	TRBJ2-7	CASGLPPTTDTYEQYF	TGTGCTAGTGGTTTGCCTCCAACGACAGATACCTACGAGCAGTACTTC
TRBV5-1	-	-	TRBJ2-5	CASSPPIRAGETQYF	TGCGCCAGCAGCCCCCCTATAAGAGCAGGGGAGACCCAGTACTTC
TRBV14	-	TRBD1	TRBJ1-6	CASNRDSNSPLHF	TGTGCCAGCAACCGGGACAGCAATTCACCCCTCCACTTT
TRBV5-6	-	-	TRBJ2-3	CASSLSGGDTQYF	TGTGCCAGCAGCTTATCTGGGGGAGATACGCAGTATTTT
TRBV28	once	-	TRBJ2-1	CASGAGGTYNEQFF	TGTGCCAGCGGGGCTGGAGGGACCTACAATGAGCAGTTCTTC
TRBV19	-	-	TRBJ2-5	CASSILGGQETQYF	TGTGCCAGTAGTATTTTGGGGGGCCAAGAGACCCAGTACTTC
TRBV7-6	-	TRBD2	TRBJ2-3	CASSLGRLATDTQYF	TGTGCCAGCAGCTTAGGTAGACTAGCGACAGATACGCAGTATTTT
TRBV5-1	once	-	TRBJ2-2	CASSLGSGNTGELFF	TGCGCCAGCAGCTTGGGCAGCGGGAACACCGGGGAGCTGTTTTTT
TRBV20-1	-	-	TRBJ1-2	CSAGGGYGYTF	TGCAGTGCTGGCGGCGGGTACGGCTACACCTTC
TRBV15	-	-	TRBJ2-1	CATSRDEDITYNEQFF	TGTGCCACCAGCAGAGACGAGGATATAACCTACAATGAGCAGTTCTTC
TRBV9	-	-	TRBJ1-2	CASSVLNNYGYTF	TGTGCCAGCAGCGTCTTGAATAACTATGGCTACACCTTC
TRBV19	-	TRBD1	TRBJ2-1	CASSGGGQVNEQFF	TGTGCCAGTAGCGGAGGGGGACAGGTCAATGAGCAGTTCTTC
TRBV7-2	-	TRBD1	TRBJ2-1	CASRLGQVNYNEQFF	TGTGCCAGCAGACTTGGACAGGTGAACTACAATGAGCAGTTCTTC
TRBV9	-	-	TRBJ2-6	CASSVGSASNVLTF	TGTGCCAGCAGCGTGGGGAGTGCGTCCAACGTCCTGACTTTC
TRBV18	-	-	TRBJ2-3	CASSPRDTDTQYF	TGTGCCAGCTCACCACGTGACACAGATACGCAGTATTTT
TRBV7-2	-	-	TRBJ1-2	CASSLRGTRYGYTF	TGTGCCAGCAGCTTGAGGGGCACCCGCTATGGCTACACCTTC
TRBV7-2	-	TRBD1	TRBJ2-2	CASSLVGGAPGELFF	TGTGCCAGCAGCTTAGTAGGGGGCGCCCCCGGGGAGCTGTTTTTT
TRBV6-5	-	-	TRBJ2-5	CASRRTLQETQYF	TGTGCCAGCAGACGGACCCTGCAAGAGACCCAGTACTTC